This T cell receptor (beta chain) derives from a study of cytomegalovirus exposure and HLA in healthy donors. Study results and caveats: Sequencing likely generated an artifact that appeared as a cluster of highly shared sequence variants. The study carried out a later analysis of TCR beta sequences. It associated around 17,000 of them with specific HLA alleles at a false discovery rate of 0.05. A later analysis by the authors found several of the most significant clusters apparently linked to common viral pathogens.

The CDR3 covers 11 residues. Trimming left V 1 base short and J 10 bases short, with 5 bases between. The germline V gene has CDR1 LNHNV and CDR2 YYDKDF (reference sequence). A multiplex PCR was run with 60 Vbeta primers and 13 Jbeta primers. Profiled with immunoSEQ multiplex PCR; TCRdb holds only in-frame clones, not every one. Here the sample spans around 140,000 clones, roughly three fifths being singletons. With respect to this clone: No antigen is known for it.

This chain connects TRBV15 to TRBJ2-1, with no clear D. What was sequenced was PBMCs. This receptor was taken from a woman aged 55-70 years in good health and CMV-seronegative. The CDR3, as DNA: TGTGCCACCAGCAGAGTTCAGGAGCAGTTCTTC. Its protein product is CATSRVQEQFF.